Listed here is a single T cell receptor beta chain. TCRdb's table, derived via immunoSEQ multiplex PCR, lists solely in-frame clones and lacks some. This sample yields some 220,000 clones, of which about 85% are seen a single time; 10% to 15% belongs to the top ten. The ends lost 5 bases at V and 1 base at J; junction bases unmatched: 9. The CDR3 sequence is 16 residues long. CDR1 SGHVS and CDR2 FNYEAQ come from the germline V gene. The source of the sample is a study of blood T cell repertoires in COVID-19. Study overall: Sites in the United States, Italy and Spain provided acute and convalescent COVID-19 samples. PBMCs, B-cell-depleted T cells, or T cells provided the cDNA or gDNA that made up the material.

This sequence was found in a woman aged 18-35 years who had recovered from COVID-19. V gene TRBV7-6 combines with J gene TRBJ2-3; 7 bases line up with TRBD2. Sequenced material: peripheral blood. CDR3 bases: TGTGCCAGCAGCCTCAGGTCTGGGGGGGGCACAGATACGCAGTATTTT. Translated, it gives CASSLRSGGGTDTQYF.